This TCR beta chain stems from a study of blood T cell repertoires in COVID-19. Overall study context: From T cells, B-cell-depleted T cells, or PBMCs came the material, which was cDNA or gDNA.

Cohort assignment relied on participant-reported clinical history. Original processing notes: Estimates of nucleated cell counts were drawn from the amplification of reference gene primers. The assay was immunoSEQ multiplex PCR, and TCRdb's table has in-frame clones only and misses some. V, J and clone size are those of that table, while D and trimming were read from the DNA. Here the sample spans about 210,000 clones, 81% being singletons. V lost 5 bases to trimming and J lost 3 bases, with 10 bases between them. The germline gives CDR1 SGHTA, CDR2 FQGNSA. The CDR3 covers 13 residues. The receptor was derived from a woman aged 45-60 years with acute COVID-19. This chain connects TRBV7-2 to TRBJ1-2; D remains unclear. The sample taken for sequencing was PBMCs or T cells enriched from blood (not recorded which). Written as DNA, the CDR3 is TGTGCCAGCAGCCGATTCGGAGACTATGGCTACACCTTC. This encodes CASSRFGDYGYTF.